This passage covers 12 T cell receptor beta chains from one sample sequenced in a study of blood T cell repertoires in COVID-19. Repertoires were generated with immunoSEQ multiplex PCR, while TCRdb's copy carries only in-frame clones and drops some. The sample records some 75,000 clones, 90% being singletons. Source material: peripheral blood. Receptor source: a human donor in a cohort sampled during active COVID-19.

The chain couples TRBV2 to TRBJ2-2; D may be TRBD2 (6 bases). Germline V gene sequence: CDR1 SNHLY, CDR2 FYNNEI. V shed 3 bases and J shed 4 bases, with 12 bases lying between them. The CDR3 covers 15 residues. The CDR3 bases are TGTGCCAGCAGTGAGGGGGAGGTAACCACCGGGGAGCTGTTTTTT. Protein product: CASSEGEVTTGELFF. Full variable domain (remainder filled in from reference TRBV2 and TRBJ2-2): EPEVTQTPSHQVTQMGQEVILRCVPISNHLYFYWYRQILGQKVEFLVSFYNNEISEKSEIFDDQFSVERPDGSNFTLKIRSTKLEDSAMYFCASSEGEVTTGELFFGEGSRLTVL.

The chain is built from TRBV19 and TRBJ1-2, with a possible D match to TRBD1 (6 bases). Per the germline V gene, CDR1 is LNHDA and CDR2 is SQIVND (reference sequence). V was trimmed by 4 bases and J by 0 bases, leaving 12 bases between them. This CDR3 region has 15 residues. As DNA, the CDR3 is TGTGCCAGTAGTAGGGGGCAGGGAACTAACTATGGCTACACCTTC. This codes for CASSRGQGTNYGYTF.

This rearrangement joins TRBV9 to TRBJ1-2; D perhaps matches TRBD1 (5 bases). The CDR3 consists of 14 residues. Trimming left V 0 bases short and J 8 bases short, with 14 bases between. The germline gives CDR1 SGDLS, CDR2 YYNGEE. The CDR3 loop reads CASSVGSGGDGYTF. CDR3 sequence (DNA): TGTGCCAGCAGCGTAGGGAGTGGAGGGGACGGCTACACCTTC.

CDR3 sequence reads: CASSYSSITAPEAFF. As DNA, the CDR3 is TGTGCCAGCAGTTACTCGAGTATCACAGCCCCTGAAGCTTTCTTT. V gene TRBV6-5 combines with J gene TRBJ1-1; D not resolved. Germline CDR1 and CDR2: MNHEY and SVGAGI. Trimming removed 0 bases from V and 6 bases from J, with 14 bases in between. The CDR3 spans 15 residues.

The rearrangement joins TRBV25-1 to TRBJ1-5; 8 nucleotides match TRBD1. This CDR3 is built from 14 residues. Germline V gives CDR1 MGHDK, CDR2 SYGVNS. Unmatched junction bases numbered 4, after V lost 6 bases and J lost 3 bases. The CDR3, as DNA: TGTGCCAGCAGACAGACAGGGGTCAATCAGCCCCAGCATTTT. Protein: CASRQTGVNQPQHF.

The chain recombines TRBV12-5 with TRBJ2-2, with TRBD2 identical over 11 bases. Per the germline V gene, CDR1 is LGHNT and CDR2 is FRNRAP. CDR3 length: 19 amino acids. J gave up 4 bases and V 1 base, and 11 bases lay outside the gene matches. The CDR3: CASGLAPLTSGDPTGELFF. As DNA, the CDR3 is TGTGCTAGTGGTTTGGCCCCCCTGACTAGCGGGGACCCCACCGGGGAGCTGTTTTTT.

The V gene is TRBV3-1 (or the pseudogene TRBV3-2), the J gene TRBJ1-5, with 8 positions matching TRBD1. V gave up 2 bases and J gave up 1 base; unmatched junction bases: 13. The V gene's germline CDR1 is LGHDT and CDR2 YNNKEL (reference sequence). The CDR3 spans 19 residues. The CDR3 is CASSQPDRDTGLSNQPQHF. CDR3 in DNA: TGTGCCAGCAGCCAACCGGACAGGGATACTGGGTTGAGCAATCAGCCCCAGCATTTT.

V gene TRBV7-9 combines with J gene TRBJ1-1, with a tentative D call TRBD1 (6 bases). The CDR3 contains 17 residues. CDR1 and CDR2 from the germline V gene are SEHNR and FQNEAQ (reference sequence). V was trimmed by 3 bases and J by 3 bases, leaving 20 bases between them. CDR3 in DNA: TGTGCCAGCAGCTTGGGTAGGGGGGGCGGATTGGACACTGAAGCTTTCTTT. It translates to CASSLGRGGGLDTEAFF.

This sequence joins TRBV7-8 and TRBJ2-2; D is ambiguous. Trimming left V 2 bases short and J 7 bases short, with 14 bases between. Germline lookup yields CDR1 SGHVS and CDR2 FQNEAQ. The CDR3 loop spans 15 amino acids. The CDR3 spells CASSLQEVHGGELFF. The DNA of the CDR3 is TGTGCCAGCAGCTTACAGGAAGTACACGGCGGGGAGCTGTTTTTT.

V and J are TRBV5-1 and TRBJ1-1, with D unclear. The V end was cut by 4 bases, the J end by 5 bases, with 15 bases between. Germline assignment: CDR1 SGHRS and CDR2 YFSETQ. The CDR3 is 14 amino acids. The CDR3 bases are TGCGCCAGCAGCGTCGAGGGTGGACGGACTGAAGCTTTCTTT. Protein: CASSVEGGRTEAFF.

V and J are TRBV6-2 or TRBV6-3 and TRBJ2-7; D remains ambiguous. Germline V gives CDR1 MNHEY, CDR2 SVGEGT. The CDR3 loop spans 14 amino acids. V was shortened by 6 bases and J by 4 bases, with 16 bases between the two germline ends. The CDR3 region has the DNA TGTGCCAGCAGCCGCGCCCCCCCCGCTTACGAGCAGTACTTC. This sequence encodes CASSRAPPAYEQYF.

The chain has TRBV9 and TRBJ1-1; the D gene is possibly TRBD1 (6 bases). V was clipped by 4 bases and J by 4 bases, with 17 bases between them. The length of the CDR3 is 15 residues. Germline loops: CDR1 SGDLS, CDR2 YYNGEE. CDR3 loop: CASSLEDRRGTEAFF. CDR3 DNA: TGTGCCAGCAGCCTAGAGGACAGAAGGGGCACTGAAGCTTTCTTT.